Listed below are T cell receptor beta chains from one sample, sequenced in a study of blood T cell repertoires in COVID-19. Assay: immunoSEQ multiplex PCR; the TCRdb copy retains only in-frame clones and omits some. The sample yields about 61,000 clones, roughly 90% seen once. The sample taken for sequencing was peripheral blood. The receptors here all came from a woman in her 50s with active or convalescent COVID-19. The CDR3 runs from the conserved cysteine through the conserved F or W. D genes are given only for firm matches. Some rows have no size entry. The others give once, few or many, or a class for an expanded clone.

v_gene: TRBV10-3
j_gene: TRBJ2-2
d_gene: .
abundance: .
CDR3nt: TGTGCCGTCAGATCAGGGGCCACCACCGGGGAGCTGTTTTTT
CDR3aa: CAVRSGATTGELFF

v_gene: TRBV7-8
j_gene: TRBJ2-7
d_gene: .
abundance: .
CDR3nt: TGTGCCAGCAGCCTCAATGGCCGCGAGCAGTACTTC
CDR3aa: CASSLNGREQYF

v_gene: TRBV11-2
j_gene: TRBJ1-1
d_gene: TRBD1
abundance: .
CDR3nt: TGTGCCAGCAGCACCCGGACAGGGGGCAAAGAAGCTTTCTTT
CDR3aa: CASSTRTGGKEAFF

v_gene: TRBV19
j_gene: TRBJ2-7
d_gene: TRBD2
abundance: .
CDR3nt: TGTGCCAGTAGTACGAGGACTAGCGGGACGTACGAGCAGTACTTC
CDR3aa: CASSTRTSGTYEQYF

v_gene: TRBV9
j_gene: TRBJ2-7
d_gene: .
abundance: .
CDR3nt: TGTGCCAGCAGCGTCTCCCGTTCTCCTCTAGTGCTCTTTTACGAGCAGTACTTC
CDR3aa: CASSVSRSPLVLFYEQYF

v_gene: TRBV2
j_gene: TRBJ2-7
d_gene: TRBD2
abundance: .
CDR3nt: TGTGCCAGCAGTGAGGAGCGGGACTTCTCCTACGAGCAGTACTTC
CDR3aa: CASSEERDFSYEQYF

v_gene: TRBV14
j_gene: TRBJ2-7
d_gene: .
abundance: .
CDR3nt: TGTGCCAGCAGCCATATCGGGTACGAGCAGTACTTC
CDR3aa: CASSHIGYEQYF

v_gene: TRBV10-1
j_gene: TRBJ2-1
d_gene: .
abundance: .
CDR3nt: TGCGCCAGCAGTGACAGGGGAGTAGGAAATGAGCAGTTCTTC
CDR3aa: CASSDRGVGNEQFF

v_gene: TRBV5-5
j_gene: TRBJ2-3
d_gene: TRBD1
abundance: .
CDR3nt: TGTGCCAGCAGCTTAAACAGGGGTACGCAGTATTTT
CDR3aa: CASSLNRGTQYF

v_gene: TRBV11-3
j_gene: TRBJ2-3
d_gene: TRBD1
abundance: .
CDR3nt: TGTGCCAGCAGCAAGGGACAGGGGGCTGAAGATACGCAGTATTTT
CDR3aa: CASSKGQGAEDTQYF

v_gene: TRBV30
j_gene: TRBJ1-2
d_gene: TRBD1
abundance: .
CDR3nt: TGTGCCTGGAGGGACAGGGGGCATTTCTATGGCTACACCTTC
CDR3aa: CAWRDRGHFYGYTF

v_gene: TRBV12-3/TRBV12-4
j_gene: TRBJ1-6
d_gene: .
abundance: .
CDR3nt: TGTGCCAGCAGTTTGAGGTCACCCCTCCACTTT
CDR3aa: CASSLRSPLHF

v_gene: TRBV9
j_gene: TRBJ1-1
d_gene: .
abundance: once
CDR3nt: TGTGCCAGCAGCGTAGGTCAGGGGACTGAAGCTTTCTTT
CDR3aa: CASSVGQGTEAFF

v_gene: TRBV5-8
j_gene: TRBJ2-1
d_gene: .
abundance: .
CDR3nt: TGTGCCAGCAGCTTGGCCACGCGGGAGCAGTTCTTC
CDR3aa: CASSLATREQFF

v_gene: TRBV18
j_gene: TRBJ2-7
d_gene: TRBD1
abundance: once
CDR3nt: TGTGCCAGCTCACCACCGGAGGGACAGGGGGACTCCTACGAGCAGTACTTC
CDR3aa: CASSPPEGQGDSYEQYF

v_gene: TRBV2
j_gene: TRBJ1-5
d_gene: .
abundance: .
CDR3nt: TGTGCCAGCAGGTTGGGGGGAAGGAACAGCAATCAGCCCCAGCATTTT
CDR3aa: CASRLGGRNSNQPQHF